A single sample is the source of the 19 T cell receptor beta chains below, sequenced in a study of T-cell memory formation after mild COVID-19. TCRdb processed the 5' RACE reads anew with MiXCR; each CDR3 protein has one entry. The table includes 95,000 to 120,000 distinct CDR3 sequences, about a fifth detected once. The specimen sequenced was PBMCs or a T cell subset sorted from them (not recorded which). The receptor set was obtained from a man aged 18 to 30 who had mild COVID-19 (a few samples of this study predate the infection). Cell type and time point are not known.

V gene TRBV27 combines with J gene TRBJ1-6; D is undetermined. V shed 2 bases and J shed 13 bases, with 9 bases lying between them. This CDR3 is built from 12 residues. From germline, CDR1 is MNHEY and CDR2 SMNVEV (reference sequence). The CDR3 sequence: CASSLEGRPLHF. The CDR3, as DNA: TGTGCCAGCAGTTTAGAAGGTCGGCCCCTCCACTTT.

This clonotype was counted only a few times. The gene calls are TRBV6-2 or TRBV6-3 and TRBJ2-7, with a possible D match to TRBD1 (5 bases). Germline V gene data show CDR1 as MNHEY and CDR2 as SVGEGT. This CDR3 is 12 amino acids long. With 5 bases removed from V and 5 bases from J, the gap between germline ends came to 10 bases. CDR3 region: CASSAGHHEQYF. CDR3 coding DNA: TGTGCCAGCAGTGCTGGACACCACGAGCAGTACTTC.

This clonotype occurred a few times. The chain links TRBV7-2 to TRBJ2-1; D is perhaps TRBD1 (5 bases). The CDR3 sequence is 15 residues long. Looked up from germline, CDR1 is SGHTA and CDR2 is FQGNSA. The V gene lost 0 bases and the J gene lost 9 bases, with 15 bases spanning the gap. Here the CDR3 DNA reads TGTGCCAGCAGCTTAGCCCCAGGGTGGTACGGTGAGCAGTTCTTC. Protein: CASSLAPGWYGEQFF.

This CDR3 is CASSLVGASYEQYF. The DNA of the CDR3 is TGTGCCAGCAGCTTAGTCGGGGCTTCCTACGAGCAGTACTTC. This sequence joins TRBV7-2 and TRBJ2-7; the D call may be TRBD1 or TRBD2 (5 bases each). The germline gives CDR1 SGHTA, CDR2 FQGNSA. The CDR3 has 14 residues. V was cut by 1 base and J by 1 base, with 8 bases left in between.

The V gene is TRBV2, the J gene TRBJ2-2; TRBD1 agrees at 8 bases. CDR3 length: 15 amino acids. CDR1 and CDR2 from the germline V gene are SNHLY and FYNNEI. V lost 6 bases and J lost 4; bases outside the gene matches: 7. The CDR3 DNA sequence: TGTGCCAGCAGCCCCAGGGGGCTCTTCACCGGGGAGCTGTTTTTT. The encoded protein is CASSPRGLFTGELFF.

CDR3 DNA: TGCGCCAGCAGCCAAGGAGGTTGGGAGCAGTTCTTC. As protein: CASSQGGWEQFF. The chain links TRBV4-3 to TRBJ2-1; D ambiguous. Germline CDR1 LGHNA, CDR2 YSLEER. The CDR3 is 12 amino acids. Trimming stripped 1 base from V and 10 bases from J, with 8 bases between.

This clonotype was counted a few times. The V call is TRBV19, the J call TRBJ2-1; TRBD2 matches 7 bases. CDR1 is LNHDA, CDR2 SQIVND, per germline (reference sequence). The CDR3 contains 15 residues. With 3 bases clipped from V and 7 bases from J, the junction kept 9 bases outside the gene matches. Here the CDR3 DNA reads TGTGCCAGTAGTATGGATTCGGGAGGACGGAATGAGCAGTTCTTC. Protein sequence: CASSMDSGGRNEQFF. Full variable domain (missing parts from reference TRBV19 and TRBJ2-1): DGGITQSPKYLFRKEGQNVTLSCEQNLNHDAMYWYRQDPGQGLRLIYYSQIVNDFQKGDIAEGYSVSREKKESFPLTVTSAQKNPTAFYLCASSMDSGGRNEQFFGPGTRLTVL.

A few counts support this clonotype. The chain employs TRBV29-1 and TRBJ2-5, with D perhaps TRBD2 (5 bases). Germline-derived CDR1 and CDR2 are SQVTM and ANQGSEA. The CDR3 has 11 residues. Trimming removed 0 bases from V and 7 bases from J, with 6 bases in between. CDR3 amino acids: CSVEDRGTQYF. The CDR3 nucleotides read TGCAGCGTTGAAGATCGGGGGACCCAGTACTTC. Full variable domain (rest looked up from reference TRBV29-1 and TRBJ2-5): SAVISQKPSRDICQRGTSLTIQCQVDSQVTMMFWYRQQPGQSLTLIATANQGSEATYESGFVIDKFPISRPNLTFSTLTVSNMSPEDSSIYLCSVEDRGTQYFGPGTRLLVL.

This clonotype was seen a few times. The rearrangement joins TRBV4-3 to TRBJ2-3, with no clear D. The V gene lost 0 bases and the J gene lost 1 base, with 11 bases spanning the gap. The length of the CDR3 is 16 residues. Germline V lookup: CDR1 LGHNA, CDR2 YSLEER. The CDR3, as DNA: TGCGCCAGCAGCCAAGATCGTTCCGAACGCACAGATACGCAGTATTTT. It is translated as CASSQDRSERTDTQYF.

This clonotype was observed a few times. This chain links TRBV6-4 with TRBJ1-1; D ambiguous. Germline loops: CDR1 MRHNA, CDR2 SNTAGT. Trimming shortened V by 2 bases and J by 10 bases, and 23 bases separated the two germline ends. The CDR3 loop spans 16 amino acids. CDR3 nucleotides: TGTGCCAGCAGTGACCCACGACTTGGGGAGCTGGAGGGAGCTTTCTTT. It codes for CASSDPRLGELEGAFF.

The rearrangement uses TRBV10-3 and TRBJ2-1, with D unresolved. Trimming cost V 8 bases and J 4 bases, with 12 bases left between them. The CDR3 contains 13 residues. Germline lookup yields CDR1 ENHRY and CDR2 SYGVKD. CDR3 region: CAIEEDGYNEQFF. CDR3 DNA sequence: TGTGCCATCGAAGAGGACGGGTACAATGAGCAGTTCTTC.

The chain uses TRBV6-2 or TRBV6-3 and TRBJ2-2, with 9 bases identical to TRBD2. The CDR3 extends over 17 amino acids. Trimming cost V 7 bases and J 4 bases; bases outside gene matches: 13. Germline CDR1 and CDR2: MNHEY and SVGEGT. The CDR3 loop is CASNRPSSGVITGELFF. The CDR3 bases are TGTGCCAGCAATCGCCCATCTAGCGGGGTGATCACCGGGGAGCTGTTTTTT.

The V and J genes are TRBV6-5 and TRBJ1-2; D is unclear. V dropped 0 bases and J dropped 6 bases, with 8 bases sitting between them. The germline V gene has CDR1 MNHEY and CDR2 SVGAGI. This CDR3 is 13 amino acids long. The CDR3 reads CASSYSSVDGYTF. CDR3 DNA sequence: TGTGCCAGCAGTTACTCGTCAGTAGATGGCTACACCTTC.

The chain has TRBV28 and TRBJ2-7; no definite D call. CDR3 length: 14 residues. Germline CDR1 reads MDHEN; CDR2 reads SYDVKM. V lost 4 bases and J lost 1, with 11 bases in between. The CDR3 DNA is TGTGCCAGCAGTTCCGGTTTTTCTTCCTACGAGCAGTACGTC. Translation gives CASSSGFSSYEQYV.

The genes are TRBV4-1 and TRBJ2-1; D ambiguous. V gave up 0 bases and J gave up 8 bases, with 11 bases separating them. Germline CDR1 reads MGHRA; CDR2 reads YSYEKL. CDR3 length equals 14 residues. The CDR3 DNA sequence: TGCGCCAGCAGCCAAGATCTGGCACCGGATGAGCAGTTCTTC. It encodes CASSQDLAPDEQFF.

The chain couples TRBV7-9 to TRBJ2-1; a weak D match, TRBD2 (5 bases). The length of the CDR3 is 15 residues. Germline CDR1 SEHNR, CDR2 FQNEAQ (reference sequence). The ends were cut back, 1 base at V and 4 bases at J, with 11 bases in the middle. As DNA, the CDR3 is TGTGCCAGCAGCTTAGTGCCTAGCAGTTACAATGAGCAGTTCTTC. Its translation is CASSLVPSSYNEQFF.

The chain carries TRBV6-6 and TRBJ2-5; 8 nucleotides line up with TRBD2. Germline trimming cut 2 bases from V and 2 bases from J; bases unmatched to any gene: 10. CDR3 length: 17 amino acids. Germline lookup yields CDR1 MNHNY and CDR2 SVGAGI (reference sequence). DNA of the CDR3: TGTGCCAGCAGTTACCTCATATTGGCTAGCGGGCAAGAGACCCAGTACTTC. It codes for CASSYLILASGQETQYF.

This clonotype has only a few counts. The V gene is TRBV7-9, the J gene TRBJ1-2; TRBD1 is a possible D gene (5 bases). CDR1 and CDR2 (germline): SEHNR, FQNEAQ (reference sequence). The CDR3 sequence is 16 residues long. Between the trimmed V and J ends, which lost 5 bases and 4 bases, there was a span of 20 bases. CDR3 DNA: TGTGCCAGCAGCCGCCGGGACCTTAGGGGCCTCTATGGCTACACCTTC. It specifies CASSRRDLRGLYGYTF.

This sequence joins TRBV3-1 and TRBJ2-3; 11 positions match TRBD2. The CDR3 is 15 residues long. With V trimmed by 6 bases and J by 6 bases, 8 bases remained unmatched. CDR1 and CDR2 (germline): LGHDT, YNNKEL (reference sequence). The CDR3 DNA is TGTGCCAGCAGAGCGGTTAGCGGGGGGGCCGATACGCAGTATTTT. Protein: CASRAVSGGADTQYF.